This T cell receptor beta chain was identified during a study of OX40 agonist ivuxolimab in advanced cancers. Study-wide context: A diagnosis of hepatocellular carcinoma, melanoma, renal cell or head and neck cancer was present in dose-escalation patients. Three patients got partial responses; one had hepatocellular carcinoma and two had cutaneous melanoma. Study-wide points: Normalized expansion of T-cell clones was also low for some nonresponders. Expanded clones were, on average, more numerous among CD8+ T cells than CD4+.

As concerns this clone: Its specificity is not known.

Germline V gene sequence: CDR1 LNHDA, CDR2 SQIVND (reference sequence). This CDR3 has 16 amino acids. Trimming stripped 6 bases from V and 4 bases from J, with 19 bases between. Data came from immunoSEQ multiplex PCR; TCRdb stores just in-frame clones and leaves some out. The sample includes about 35,000 clones, roughly four fifths of them seen just once. This TCR was recovered from an adult with an advanced solid tumor such as melanoma, head and neck, liver or kidney cancer. The rearrangement uses TRBV19 and TRBJ1-3; D not certain. The sequencing used CD4+ or CD8+ T cells sorted from blood, collected in a trial of the OX40 agonist ivuxolimab. This CDR3 is CASRVGSTPYGNTIYF. The CDR3 DNA follows: TGTGCCAGTAGGGTTGGGAGCACCCCCTACGGAAACACCATATATTTT. Complete variable domain (other parts from reference TRBV19 and TRBJ1-3): DGGITQSPKYLFRKEGQNVTLSCEQNLNHDAMYWYRQDPGQGLRLIYYSQIVNDFQKGDIAEGYSVSREKKESFPLTVTSAQKNPTAFYLCASRVGSTPYGNTIYFGEGSWLTVV.